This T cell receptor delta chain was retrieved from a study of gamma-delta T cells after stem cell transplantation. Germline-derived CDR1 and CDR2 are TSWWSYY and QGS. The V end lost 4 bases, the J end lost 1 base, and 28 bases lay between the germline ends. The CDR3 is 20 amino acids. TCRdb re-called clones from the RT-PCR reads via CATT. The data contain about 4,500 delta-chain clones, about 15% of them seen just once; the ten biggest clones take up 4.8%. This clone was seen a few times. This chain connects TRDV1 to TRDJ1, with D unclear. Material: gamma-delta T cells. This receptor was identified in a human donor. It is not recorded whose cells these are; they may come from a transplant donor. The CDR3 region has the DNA TGTGCTCTTGGGGGAGATTTTGGTTCCCGTCGACGGACCCTCACCGATAAACTCATCTTT. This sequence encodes CALGGDFGSRRRTLTDKLIF.